The next 5 T cell receptor beta chains were all read from a single sample in a study of T cell responses to AZD1222 COVID-19 vaccine. TCRdb's table, derived via immunoSEQ multiplex PCR, lists solely in-frame clones and lacks some. The repertoire holds about 130,000 clones, with approximately 83% as singletons. This sample comprised peripheral blood, obtained on day 0 of AZD1222 vaccination. All receptors derive from an adult in good health.

This chain uses TRBV6-1 with TRBJ2-3, with 13 bases matching TRBD2. The CDR3 spans 18 residues. Looked up from germline, CDR1 is MNHNS and CDR2 is SASEGT. With 4 bases clipped from V and 2 bases from J, the junction kept 9 bases outside the gene matches. CDR3 residues: CASSVTSGGAVLTDTQYF. As DNA, the CDR3 is TGTGCCAGCAGTGTTACTAGCGGGGGGGCCGTTCTCACAGATACGCAGTATTTT.

The J gene is TRBJ1-2, the V gene TRBV18; D remains unclear. V was clipped by 0 bases and J by 5 bases, with 16 bases between them. The CDR3 loop spans 16 amino acids. In germline, CDR1 is KGHSH, CDR2 LQKENI. CDR3 bases: TGTGCCAGCTCACCACCTATTGCGGTTTTGCGGTATGGCTACACCTTC. It encodes CASSPPIAVLRYGYTF.

The CDR3 bases are TGTGCCAGCAGCCAAGATTTTCTAGGTCAAGAGACCCAGTACTTC. Protein: CASSQDFLGQETQYF. The chain has TRBV3-1 (or the pseudogene TRBV3-2) and TRBJ2-5; D not certain. The germline gives CDR1 LGHDT, CDR2 YNNKEL (reference sequence). The CDR3 runs 15 residues. V was cut by 0 bases and J by 2 bases, with 10 bases left in between.

CDR3 nucleotides: TGCGCCCCCAGCATGGCGGAGGGCCCGCGGAGGGCCTACGAGCAGTACTTC. As protein: CAPSMAEGPRRAYEQYF. V gene TRBV5-1 combines with J gene TRBJ2-7, with D perhaps matching TRBD2 (6 bases). Germline CDR1 SGHRS, CDR2 YFSETQ. This CDR3 has 17 residues. V was clipped by 10 bases and J by 2 bases, with 28 bases between them.

The chain joins TRBV10-3 to TRBJ2-1; D may be TRBD1 or TRBD2 (5 bases each). Looked up from germline, CDR1 is ENHRY and CDR2 is SYGVKD. V lost 6 bases to trimming and J lost 4 bases, with 13 bases between them. The length of the CDR3 is 14 residues. CDR3 region: CAIRRAEGYNEQFF. CDR3 coding DNA: TGTGCCATCAGGAGGGCCGAGGGGTACAATGAGCAGTTCTTC.